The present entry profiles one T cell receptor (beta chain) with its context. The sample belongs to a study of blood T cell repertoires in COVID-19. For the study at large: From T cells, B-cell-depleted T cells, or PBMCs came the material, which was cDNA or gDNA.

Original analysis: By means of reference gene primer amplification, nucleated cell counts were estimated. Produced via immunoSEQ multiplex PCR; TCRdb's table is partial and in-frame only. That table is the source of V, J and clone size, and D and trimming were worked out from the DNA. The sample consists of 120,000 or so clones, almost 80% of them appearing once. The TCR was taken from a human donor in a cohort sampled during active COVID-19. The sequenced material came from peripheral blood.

The CDR3 nucleotides are TGTGCCAGCAGCTTTTTACAGGCCTCCTACGAGCAGTACTTC. This sequence encodes CASSFLQASYEQYF. The V call is TRBV5-5, the J call TRBJ2-7; maybe TRBD1 (5 bases). V was clipped by 2 bases and J by 0 bases, with 9 bases between them. This CDR3 region has 14 residues. Germline V lookup: CDR1 SGHKS, CDR2 YYEKEE (reference sequence).